Described below is a single T cell receptor beta chain sequence and its context. Data came from immunoSEQ multiplex PCR; TCRdb stores just in-frame clones and leaves some out. The sample comprises about 61,000 clones, 65% to 85% of which are singletons, and less than 25% rests with the top ten. CDR1 is SGHAT and CDR2 is FQNNGV in the germline V gene. CDR3 length: 13 residues. V was cut by 1 base and J by 4 bases, with 7 bases left in between. These data come from a study of blood T cell repertoires in COVID-19. In the study overall: PBMCs, B-cell-depleted T cells, or T cells were the source of the cDNA or gDNA that made up the material.

Sequencing was carried out using peripheral blood. The source of this sequence is a man aged 80 or over with active or convalescent COVID-19. V usage is TRBV11-2 and J usage is TRBJ1-1; D not resolved. CDR3 amino acids: CASSLVQTTEAFF. The CDR3 nucleotides read TGTGCCAGCAGCTTAGTACAGACCACTGAAGCTTTCTTT.